A selection of T cell receptor beta chains follows, all from one sample in a study of blood T cells in healthy people across ages. TCRdb re-derived calls from the 5' RACE reads in MiXCR, one entry per CDR3 protein. The repertoire has some 1.5 million distinct CDR3 sequences, roughly 27% of them found once; the top ten carry more than 6%. The specimen was blood. Receptor source: a woman in her twenties or thirties in good health. CDR3s leave out the opening cysteine and the closing phenylalanine or tryptophan. The D gene is left open where the match is weak.

>TRBD1|TRBV6-5|TRBJ1-2
ASSKSTGGSYGYT
>TRBD2|TRBV7-2|TRBJ2-1
ASRAASGSFHEQF
>-|TRBV4-3|TRBJ2-7
ASSSPQLGGPPLTYEQY
>-|TRBV7-9|TRBJ2-3
ASSSARTPAGDTQY
>-|TRBV20-1|TRBJ2-5
SARVPGRWKTQY
>-|TRBV13|TRBJ2-7
ASSGLGPRTYEQY
>-|TRBV12-3/TRBV12-4|TRBJ2-1
ASSFTGSYNEQF
>-|TRBV12-3/TRBV12-4|TRBJ2-5
ASSRRPQETQY
>-|TRBV7-2|TRBJ1-4
ASSSGRMINEKLF
>TRBD1|TRBV5-1|TRBJ2-6
ASSKGDLRDSPRVGANVLT
>TRBD2|TRBV7-7|TRBJ2-1
ASSSIAGGSYNEQF
>-|TRBV2|TRBJ1-2
ASSEGGTFYGYT
>-|TRBV11-2|TRBJ1-6
ASSLRGGFNSPLH
>-|TRBV4-3|TRBJ2-1
AGSQARPRKNEQF
>-|TRBV6-4|TRBJ1-2
ASSRDGLGYGYT
>-|TRBV29-1|TRBJ2-7
SVGTVTRGHEQY
>-|TRBV6-1|TRBJ2-1
ASSEYGFEQF
>-|TRBV7-9|TRBJ1-2
ASSLAGALNYGYT
>-|TRBV5-1|TRBJ2-3
ASSWRRTDTQY
>-|TRBV28|TRBJ2-3
TSLTTQGSSTDTQY
>-|TRBV29-1|TRBJ1-2
SVVGGDGYT
>TRBD1|TRBV10-3|TRBJ2-7
AIRGDRGLSRTYEQY
>TRBD1|TRBV24-1|TRBJ2-1
ATSDSGQGRENEQF
>TRBD2|TRBV20-1|TRBJ2-5
SARKGTSGYQETQY
>TRBD1|TRBV28|-
ASSFRGQGTHEQY
>-|TRBV27|TRBJ1-1
ASSSPGTAAF